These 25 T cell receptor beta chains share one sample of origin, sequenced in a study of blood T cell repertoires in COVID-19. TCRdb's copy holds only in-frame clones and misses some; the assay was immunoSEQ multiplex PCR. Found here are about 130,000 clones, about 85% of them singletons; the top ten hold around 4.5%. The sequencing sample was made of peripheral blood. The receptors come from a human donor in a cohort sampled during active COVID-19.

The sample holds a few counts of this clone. The CDR3 DNA reads as TGCGCCAGCAGCTTTCGTGGGGAGGGAGAGACCCAGTACTTC. It translates to CASSFRGEGETQYF. The genes are TRBV5-1 and TRBJ2-5, with TRBD2 matching over 7 bases. The CDR3 length is 14 residues. The V and J ends lost 2 bases and 4 bases, in that order; junction bases with no gene match: 5. CDR1 and CDR2 from the germline V gene are SGHRS and YFSETQ.

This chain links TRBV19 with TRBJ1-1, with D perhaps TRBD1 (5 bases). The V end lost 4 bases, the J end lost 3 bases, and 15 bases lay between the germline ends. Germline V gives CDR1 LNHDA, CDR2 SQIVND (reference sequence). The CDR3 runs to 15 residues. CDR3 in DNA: TGTGCCAGTAGTAGAGATGGTTCGGGGGACACTGAAGCTTTCTTT. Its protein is CASSRDGSGDTEAFF. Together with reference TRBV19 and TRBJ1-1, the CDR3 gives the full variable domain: DGGITQSPKYLFRKEGQNVTLSCEQNLNHDAMYWYRQDPGQGLRLIYYSQIVNDFQKGDIAEGYSVSREKKESFPLTVTSAQKNPTAFYLCASSRDGSGDTEAFFGQGTRLTVV.

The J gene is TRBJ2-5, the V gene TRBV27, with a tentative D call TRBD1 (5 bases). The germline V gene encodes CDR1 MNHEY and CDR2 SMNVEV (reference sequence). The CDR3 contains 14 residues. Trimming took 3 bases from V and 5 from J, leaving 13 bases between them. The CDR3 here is CASSLLGALETQYF. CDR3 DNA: TGTGCCAGCAGTTTGTTAGGGGCCTTGGAGACCCAGTACTTC.

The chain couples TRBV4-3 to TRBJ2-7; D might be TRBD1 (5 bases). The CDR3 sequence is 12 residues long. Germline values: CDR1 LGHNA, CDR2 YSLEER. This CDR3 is CASSKGPYEQHV. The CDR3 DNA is TGCGCCAGCAGCAAGGGGCCTTACGAGCAGCACGTC.

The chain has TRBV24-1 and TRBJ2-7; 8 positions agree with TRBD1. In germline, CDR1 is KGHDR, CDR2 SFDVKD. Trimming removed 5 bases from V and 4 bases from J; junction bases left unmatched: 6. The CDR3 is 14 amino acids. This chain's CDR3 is CATSAGQEVYEQYV. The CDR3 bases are TGTGCCACCAGTGCGGGACAGGAGGTTTACGAGCAGTACGTC.

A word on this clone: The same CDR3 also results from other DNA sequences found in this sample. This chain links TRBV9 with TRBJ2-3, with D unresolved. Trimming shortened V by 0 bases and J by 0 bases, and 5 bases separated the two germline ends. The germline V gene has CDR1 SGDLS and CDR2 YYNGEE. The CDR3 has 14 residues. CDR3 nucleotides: TGTGCCAGCAGCGTAGTGGGCAGCACAGATACGCAGTATTTT. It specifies CASSVVGSTDTQYF.

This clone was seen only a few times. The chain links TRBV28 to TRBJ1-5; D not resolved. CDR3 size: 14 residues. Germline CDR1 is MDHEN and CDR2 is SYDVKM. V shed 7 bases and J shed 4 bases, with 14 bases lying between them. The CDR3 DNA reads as TGTGCCAGCAACCCCGGGGTTCAAAATCAGCCCCAGCATTTT. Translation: CASNPGVQNQPQHF.

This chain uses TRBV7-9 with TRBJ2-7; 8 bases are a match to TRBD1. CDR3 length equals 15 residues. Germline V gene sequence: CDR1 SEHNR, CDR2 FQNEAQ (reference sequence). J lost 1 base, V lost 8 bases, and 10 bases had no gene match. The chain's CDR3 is CASGESGGASYEQYV. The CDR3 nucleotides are TGTGCCAGCGGAGAGTCAGGGGGCGCGTCCTACGAGCAGTACGTC.

In DNA form, the CDR3 reads TGTGCCAGTAGTTCCACAGGGGGCGGGGGCAATCAGCCCCAGCATTTT. Its protein product is CASSSTGGGGNQPQHF. The chain uses TRBV19 and TRBJ1-5; 9 bases match TRBD1. The CDR3 has 16 residues. Trimming took 5 bases from V and 2 from J; bases not matched to a gene: 7. Germline V gives CDR1 LNHDA, CDR2 SQIVND (reference sequence).

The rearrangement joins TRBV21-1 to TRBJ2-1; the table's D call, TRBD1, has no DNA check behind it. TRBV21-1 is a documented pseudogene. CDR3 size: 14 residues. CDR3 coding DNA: TGTGCCAACACCCGTGGGCTACCCAATAATGAGCAGTTCTTC. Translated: CANTRGLPNNEQFF.

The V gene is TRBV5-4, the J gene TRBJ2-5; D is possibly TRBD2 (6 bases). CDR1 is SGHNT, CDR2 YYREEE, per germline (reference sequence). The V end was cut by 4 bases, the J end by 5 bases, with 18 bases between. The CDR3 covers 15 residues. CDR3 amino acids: CASSPGWGSGETQYF. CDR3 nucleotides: TGTGCCAGCAGCCCAGGATGGGGCAGCGGGGAGACCCAGTACTTC.

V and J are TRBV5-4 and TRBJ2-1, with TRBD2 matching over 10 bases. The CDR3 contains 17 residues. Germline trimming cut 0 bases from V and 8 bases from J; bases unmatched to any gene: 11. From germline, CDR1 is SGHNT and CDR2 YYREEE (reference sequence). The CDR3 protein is CASSLEPSGRGSDEQFF. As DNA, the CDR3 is TGTGCCAGCAGCTTGGAGCCTAGCGGGAGAGGTAGCGATGAGCAGTTCTTC. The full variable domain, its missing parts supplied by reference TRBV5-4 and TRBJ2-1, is ETGVTQSPTHLIKTRGQQVTLRCSSQSGHNTVSWYQQALGQGPQFIFQYYREEENGRGNFPPRFSGLQFPNYSSELNVNALELDDSALYLCASSLEPSGRGSDEQFFGPGTRLTVL.

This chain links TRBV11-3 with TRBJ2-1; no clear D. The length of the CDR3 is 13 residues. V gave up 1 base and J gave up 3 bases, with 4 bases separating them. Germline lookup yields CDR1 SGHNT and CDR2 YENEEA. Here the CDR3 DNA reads TGTGCCAGCAGCTTAGCCCACTACAATGAGCAGTTCTTC. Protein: CASSLAHYNEQFF.

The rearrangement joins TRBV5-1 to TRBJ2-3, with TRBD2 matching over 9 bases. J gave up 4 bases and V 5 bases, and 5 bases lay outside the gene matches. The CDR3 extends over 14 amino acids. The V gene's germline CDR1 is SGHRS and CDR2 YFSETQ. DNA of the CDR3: TGCGCCAGCAGAAGGGGACTAGCCGCAGATACGCAGTATTTT. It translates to CASRRGLAADTQYF.

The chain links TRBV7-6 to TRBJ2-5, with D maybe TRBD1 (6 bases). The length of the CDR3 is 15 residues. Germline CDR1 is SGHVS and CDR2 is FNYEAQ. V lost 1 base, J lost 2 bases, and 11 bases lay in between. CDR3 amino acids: CASSLETQGQETQYF. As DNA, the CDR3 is TGTGCCAGCAGCTTAGAAACACAGGGTCAAGAGACCCAGTACTTC.

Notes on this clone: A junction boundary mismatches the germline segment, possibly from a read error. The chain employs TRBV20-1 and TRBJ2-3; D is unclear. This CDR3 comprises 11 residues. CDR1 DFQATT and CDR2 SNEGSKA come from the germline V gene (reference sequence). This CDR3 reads CSVGFTPGQTF. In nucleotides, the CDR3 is TGCAGTGTGGGCTTTACTCCCGGCCAAACTTTT.

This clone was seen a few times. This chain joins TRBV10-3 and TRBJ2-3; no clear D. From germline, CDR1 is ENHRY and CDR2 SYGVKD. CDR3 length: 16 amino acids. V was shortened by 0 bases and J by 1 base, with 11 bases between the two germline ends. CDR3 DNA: TGTGCCATCAGTGAGTCGGGCGAATACCGCACAGATACGCAGTATTTT. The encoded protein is CAISESGEYRTDTQYF.

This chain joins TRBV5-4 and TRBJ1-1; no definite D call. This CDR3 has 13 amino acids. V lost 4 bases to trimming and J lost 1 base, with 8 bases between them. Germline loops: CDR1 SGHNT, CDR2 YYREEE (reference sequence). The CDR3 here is CASSPQWNTEAFF. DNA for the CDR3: TGTGCCAGCAGCCCCCAATGGAACACTGAAGCTTTCTTT.

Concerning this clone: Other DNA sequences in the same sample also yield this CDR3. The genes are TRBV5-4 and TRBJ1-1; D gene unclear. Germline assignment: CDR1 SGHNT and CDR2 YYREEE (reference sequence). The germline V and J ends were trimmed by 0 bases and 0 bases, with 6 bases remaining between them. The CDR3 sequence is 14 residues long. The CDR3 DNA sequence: TGTGCCAGCAGCTTGGGAGGGTTGAACACTGAAGCTTTCTTT. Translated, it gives CASSLGGLNTEAFF.

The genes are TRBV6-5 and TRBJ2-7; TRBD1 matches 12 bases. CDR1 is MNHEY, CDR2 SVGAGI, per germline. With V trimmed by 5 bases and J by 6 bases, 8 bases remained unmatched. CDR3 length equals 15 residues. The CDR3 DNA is TGTGCCAGCAGTCCCAGGGACAGGGGGCCCGGCGAGCAGTACTTC. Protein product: CASSPRDRGPGEQYF.

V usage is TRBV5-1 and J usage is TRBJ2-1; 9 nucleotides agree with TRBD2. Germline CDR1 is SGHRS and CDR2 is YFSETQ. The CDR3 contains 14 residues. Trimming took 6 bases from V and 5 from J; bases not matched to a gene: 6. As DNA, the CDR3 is TGCGCCAGCACCATAGCGGGGGTCCACAATGAGCAGTTCTTC. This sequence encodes CASTIAGVHNEQFF.

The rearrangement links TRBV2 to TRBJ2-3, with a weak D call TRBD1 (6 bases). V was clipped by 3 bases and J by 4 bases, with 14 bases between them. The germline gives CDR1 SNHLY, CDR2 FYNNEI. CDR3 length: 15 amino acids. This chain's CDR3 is CASSDWYEGADTQYF. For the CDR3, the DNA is TGTGCCAGCAGTGATTGGTATGAGGGGGCAGATACGCAGTATTTT.

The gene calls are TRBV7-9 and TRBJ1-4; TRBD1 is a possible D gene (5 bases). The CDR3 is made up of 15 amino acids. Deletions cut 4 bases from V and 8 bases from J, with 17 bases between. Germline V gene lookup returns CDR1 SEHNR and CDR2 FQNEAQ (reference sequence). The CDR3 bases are TGTGCCAGCAGCTCCCTTGCGGGGCGGGGGGAAAAACTGTTTTTT. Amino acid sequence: CASSSLAGRGEKLFF.

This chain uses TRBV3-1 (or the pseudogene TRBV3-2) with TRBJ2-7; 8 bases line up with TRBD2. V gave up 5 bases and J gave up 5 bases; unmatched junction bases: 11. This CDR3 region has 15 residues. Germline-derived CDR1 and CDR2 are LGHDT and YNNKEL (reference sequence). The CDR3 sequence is CASSSRGGALNEQYF. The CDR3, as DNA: TGTGCCAGCAGCAGCCGGGGGGGGGCGCTCAACGAGCAGTACTTC.

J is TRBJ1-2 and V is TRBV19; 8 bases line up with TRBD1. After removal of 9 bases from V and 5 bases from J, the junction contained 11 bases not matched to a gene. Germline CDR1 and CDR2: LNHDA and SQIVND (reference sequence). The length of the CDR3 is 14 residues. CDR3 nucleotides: TGTGCCAGCAACGATCCAGGGGGCGAGTATGGCTACACCTTC. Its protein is CASNDPGGEYGYTF.